These 21 T cell receptor beta chains came from one sample sequenced in a study of cytomegalovirus exposure and HLA in healthy donors. Primers included in the PCR were 60 Vbeta and 13 Jbeta primers. Clones were read by immunoSEQ multiplex PCR, and TCRdb kept only the in-frame ones, dropping some. The sample holds just under 70,000 clones, approximately 78% seen once. The sequenced sample consisted of PBMCs. The receptors here all came from a human donor in good health.

The chain links TRBV7-9 to TRBJ1-1; possible D gene TRBD1, 5 bases. Germline V gene lookup returns CDR1 SEHNR and CDR2 FQNEAQ (reference sequence). The CDR3 is made up of 15 amino acids. Trimming removed 1 base at V and 1 base at J, with 10 bases between. As DNA, the CDR3 is TGTGCCAGCAGCTTAGGTTCAGGGTCGAACACTGAAGCTTTCTTT. Protein product: CASSLGSGSNTEAFF.

J is TRBJ2-5 and V is TRBV5-1; D is uncertain. Trimming shortened V by 1 base and J by 5 bases, and 6 bases separated the two germline ends. From germline, CDR1 is SGHRS and CDR2 YFSETQ. CDR3 length: 12 amino acids. In nucleotides, the CDR3 is TGCGCCAGCAGCTTGCCCGGGGAGACCCAGTACTTC. Protein sequence: CASSLPGETQYF. The full variable domain, its missing parts supplied by reference TRBV5-1 and TRBJ2-5, is KAGVTQTPRYLIKTRGQQVTLSCSPISGHRSVSWYQQTPGQGLQFLFEYFSETQRNKGNFPGRFSGRQFSNSRSEMNVSTLELGDSALYLCASSLPGETQYFGPGTRLLVL.

The CDR3 spells CASRRASADEQYF. Here the CDR3 DNA reads TGTGCCAGCAGGCGGGCCTCAGCGGACGAGCAGTACTTC. The V and J genes are TRBV27 and TRBJ2-7; D perhaps matches TRBD2 (5 bases). CDR1 MNHEY and CDR2 SMNVEV come from the germline V gene (reference sequence). The V end was cut by 6 bases, the J end by 5 bases, with 14 bases between. This CDR3 is 13 amino acids long.

The chain recombines TRBV5-1 with TRBJ2-2; D is possibly TRBD1 (6 bases). The CDR3 extends over 13 amino acids. The V gene lost 8 bases and the J gene lost 1 base, with 9 bases spanning the gap. In germline, CDR1 is SGHRS, CDR2 YFSETQ. Written as DNA, the CDR3 is TGCGCCAGTGGACAGCGGAACACCGGGGAGCTGTTTTTT. This sequence encodes CASGQRNTGELFF.

The V call is TRBV27, the J call TRBJ2-5; perhaps TRBD1 as D (7 bases). Trimming took 3 bases from V and 5 from J, leaving 16 bases between them. CDR1 MNHEY and CDR2 SMNVEV come from the germline V gene (reference sequence). The CDR3 runs to 15 residues. The DNA for the CDR3 is TGTGCCAGCAGTTTGGCGACAGGGACTTGGGAGACCCAGTACTTC. Its translation: CASSLATGTWETQYF.

The chain recombines TRBV7-9 with TRBJ2-7, with 8 bases identical to TRBD1. The J segment lost 1 base and the V segment lost 5 bases, leaving 4 bases of the junction unmatched. The CDR3 is made up of 14 amino acids. Germline V gives CDR1 SEHNR, CDR2 FQNEAQ (reference sequence). The chain's CDR3 is CASSRRDRSYEQYF. Here the CDR3 DNA reads TGTGCCAGCAGCCGCCGGGACAGGTCCTACGAGCAGTACTTC. Full variable domain (outside the CDR3, taken from reference TRBV7-9 and TRBJ2-7): DTGVSQNPRHKITKRGQNVTFRCDPISEHNRLYWYRQTLGQGPEFLTYFQNEAQLEKSRLLSDRFSAERPKGSFSTLEIQRTEQGDSAMYLCASSRRDRSYEQYFGPGTRLTVT.

This chain joins TRBV2 and TRBJ2-2; TRBD2 matches at 12 bases. Germline V gene lookup returns CDR1 SNHLY and CDR2 FYNNEI. V was pared by 4 bases and J by 2 bases, with 5 bases of the junction left unmatched. This CDR3 region has 17 residues. CDR3 in amino acids: CASSGASGGVNTGELFF. The CDR3 DNA reads TGTGCCAGCAGTGGCGCTAGCGGGGGGGTAAACACCGGGGAGCTGTTTTTT. The variable domain in full, completed from reference TRBV2 and TRBJ2-2, reads EPEVTQTPSHQVTQMGQEVILRCVPISNHLYFYWYRQILGQKVEFLVSFYNNEISEKSEIFDDQFSVERPDGSNFTLKIRSTKLEDSAMYFCASSGASGGVNTGELFFGEGSRLTVL.

This clone has just a few counts. V usage is TRBV4-1 and J usage is TRBJ2-7, with 10 positions matching TRBD2. Per the germline V gene, CDR1 is MGHRA and CDR2 is YSYEKL. After removal of 1 base from V and 3 bases from J, the junction contained 9 bases not matched to a gene. This CDR3 contains 17 residues. The CDR3 reads CASSQVFRLAGVYEQYF. CDR3 in DNA: TGCGCCAGCAGCCAAGTGTTTAGGCTAGCGGGAGTCTACGAGCAGTACTTC.

This rearrangement joins TRBV7-3 to TRBJ2-7; 7 bases are a match to TRBD2. This CDR3 has 14 residues. In germline, CDR1 is SGHTA, CDR2 FQGTGA. The V segment lost 1 base and the J segment 5 bases; nucleotides outside the gene matches: 5. CDR3 sequence reads: CASSLRGGPDEQYF. For the CDR3, the DNA is TGTGCCAGCAGCTTAAGGGGGGGTCCAGACGAGCAGTACTTC.

The genes are TRBV7-7 and TRBJ2-1; TRBD1 agrees at 9 bases. Trimming cost V 5 bases and J 7 bases; bases outside gene matches: 6. This CDR3 is 14 amino acids long. The V gene's germline CDR1 is SSHAT and CDR2 FNYEAQ (reference sequence). The CDR3, as DNA: TGTGCCAGCAGCCGTTCCGGGACAGGGAATGAGCAGTTCTTC. As protein: CASSRSGTGNEQFF.

This rearrangement joins TRBV7-2 to TRBJ2-7; D unclear. Germline V gene data show CDR1 as SGHTA and CDR2 as FQGNSA. This CDR3 is built from 12 residues. Trimming cost V 3 bases and J 7 bases, with 10 bases left between them. DNA for the CDR3: TGTGCCAGCAGCTTGTGGGCCACTGAGCAGTACTTC. Amino acids: CASSLWATEQYF.

This chain uses TRBV4-1 with TRBJ2-7; TRBD1 might be the D (6 bases). The CDR3 loop spans 15 amino acids. V lost 1 base and J 6 bases, leaving 16 bases between the germline ends. Looked up from germline, CDR1 is MGHRA and CDR2 is YSYEKL. The CDR3 DNA follows: TGCGCCAGCAGCCAAGCGCAGGGGCCATCGGCCGAGCAGTACTTC. This gives the protein CASSQAQGPSAEQYF.

The rearrangement uses TRBV5-6 and TRBJ2-5; possibly TRBD1 for D (6 bases). V gave up 2 bases and J gave up 5 bases, with 16 bases separating them. The V gene's germline CDR1 is SGHDT and CDR2 YYEEEE. This CDR3 region has 15 residues. The CDR3 DNA reads TGTGCCAGCAGCTTCCGGGACACGCGCCAGGAGACCCAGTACTTC. Protein: CASSFRDTRQETQYF.

The chain employs TRBV9 and TRBJ1-1; D perhaps matches TRBD1 (6 bases). This CDR3 has 16 amino acids. Germline V gives CDR1 SGDLS, CDR2 YYNGEE. Trimming took off 1 base at V and 1 base at J, with 14 bases between the two ends. CDR3: CASSVSSTGSNTEAFF. For the CDR3, the DNA is TGTGCCAGCAGCGTATCGTCAACAGGGTCGAACACTGAAGCTTTCTTT.

The chain carries TRBV18 and TRBJ1-2, with TRBD1 matching 10 bases. This CDR3 region has 14 residues. Losses at the gene ends were 3 bases for V and 6 bases for J; bases not matched to a gene: 4. Germline values: CDR1 KGHSH, CDR2 LQKENI. The CDR3 sequence: CASSPTGQGNGYTF. The CDR3 DNA follows: TGTGCCAGCTCACCGACGGGACAGGGGAATGGCTACACCTTC.

The count of this clone is one. The CDR3 reads CASSLGRLGQETQYF. The CDR3 coding sequence is TGTGCCAGCAGCTTAGGTAGACTAGGACAAGAGACCCAGTACTTC. The chain couples TRBV7-8 to TRBJ2-5; tentatively, D is TRBD2 (6 bases). The germline V and J ends were trimmed by 1 base and 2 bases, with 11 bases remaining between them. CDR3 size: 15 residues. The germline V gene has CDR1 SGHVS and CDR2 FQNEAQ.

This chain joins TRBV7-2 and TRBJ2-7; 11 nucleotides agree with TRBD2. V dropped 1 base and J dropped 3; count of bases not matched to a gene: 8. Germline CDR1 SGHTA, CDR2 FQGNSA. The CDR3 is made up of 17 amino acids. CDR3 sequence: CASSLGLAGGMLYEQYF. The CDR3 DNA is TGTGCCAGCAGCTTAGGATTAGCGGGGGGGATGCTCTACGAGCAGTACTTC.

The rearrangement uses TRBV19 and TRBJ1-1; no firm D call. The germline V gene has CDR1 LNHDA and CDR2 SQIVND (reference sequence). V was pared by 3 bases and J by 6 bases, with 11 bases between. CDR3 length: 13 amino acids. The CDR3 DNA reads TGTGCCAGTAGTATTGGAGGATACGCTGAAGCTTTCTTT. It codes for CASSIGGYAEAFF.

The chain links TRBV5-1 to TRBJ2-7; the D gene is possibly TRBD2 (5 bases). Trimming cost V 4 bases and J 3 bases, with 14 bases left between them. The CDR3 spans 14 residues. CDR1 and CDR2 (germline): SGHRS, YFSETQ. The CDR3 protein is CASSAGGSNYEQYF. The CDR3 DNA reads TGCGCCAGCAGCGCGGGCGGCAGTAACTACGAGCAGTACTTC.

V gene TRBV4-3 combines with J gene TRBJ2-3; TRBD2 matches at 13 bases. The CDR3 length is 16 residues. Germline V lookup: CDR1 LGHNA, CDR2 YSLEER. The J segment lost 9 bases and the V segment lost 0 bases, leaving 6 bases of the junction unmatched. The CDR3 region has the DNA TGCGCCAGCAGCCAAGATCAACTAGCGGGGGGGCGGACGCAGTATTTT. Its protein product is CASSQDQLAGGRTQYF.

The chain joins TRBV14 to TRBJ1-4; D unresolved. Trimming removed 4 bases from V and 7 bases from J, with 16 bases in between. This CDR3 has 15 residues. Per the germline V gene, CDR1 is SGHDN and CDR2 is FVKESK. This CDR3 reads CASSPHIARAEKLFF. CDR3 coding DNA: TGTGCCAGCAGCCCCCACATTGCGAGGGCTGAAAAACTGTTTTTT.